A selection of T cell receptor beta chains follows, all from one sample in a study of blood T cell repertoires in COVID-19. TCRdb keeps only in-frame clones here, not all; method: immunoSEQ multiplex PCR. The table lists roughly 190,000 clones, more than 80% of them singletons. Sequenced sample: peripheral blood. These receptors were taken from a man aged 45-65 years with acute or convalescent COVID-19. CDR3s include the opening cysteine and the closing phenylalanine or tryptophan. Each record gives: J gene, clone size, V gene, D gene, CDR3 protein, CDR3 DNA. D genes are given only for firm matches. Expanded clones are given a class, and other clones once, few, many or no size at all.

>TRBJ1-3|once|TRBV27|.
CASRRDTGNTIYF
TGTGCCAGCAGACGGGACACTGGAAACACCATATATTTT
>TRBJ2-7|once|TRBV25-1|.
CASSDPLEQYF
TGTGCCAGCAGTGACCCACTCGAGCAGTACTTC
>TRBJ1-5|once|TRBV7-2|.
CASSFDGEAGQPQHF
TGTGCCAGCAGCTTCGACGGGGAAGCGGGTCAGCCCCAGCATTTT
>TRBJ1-1|.|TRBV6-5|TRBD1
CASSYDRENTEAFF
TGTGCCAGCAGTTACGACAGGGAGAACACTGAAGCTTTCTTT
>TRBJ1-6|.|TRBV6-5|TRBD1
CASVSRTGTSPLHF
TGTGCCAGCGTTTCCCGGACAGGGACTTCACCCCTCCACTTT
>TRBJ2-3|.|TRBV29-1|.
CSAPAGGTTDTQYF
TGCAGCGCCCCGGCGGGCGGAACCACAGATACGCAGTATTTT
>TRBJ1-1|few|TRBV19|.
CASTIRGENTEAFF
TGTGCCAGTACCATACGGGGGGAGAACACTGAAGCTTTCTTT
>TRBJ1-1|once|TRBV30|.
CAWSLQSNTEAFF
TGTGCCTGGAGTCTACAGTCGAACACTGAAGCTTTCTTT
>TRBJ2-6|.|TRBV7-9|.
CASTLNWGQHLSGANVLTF
TGTGCCAGCACCCTTAATTGGGGACAACACCTCTCTGGGGCCAACGTCCTGACTTTC
>TRBJ1-2|few|TRBV18|.
CASSPGAGENYGYTF
TGTGCCAGCTCACCGGGAGCAGGGGAGAACTATGGCTACACCTTC
>TRBJ1-3|.|TRBV6-5|.
CASRNTISGNTIYF
TGTGCCAGCAGGAACACGATCTCTGGAAACACCATATATTTT
>TRBJ1-5|.|TRBV21-1|.
CASSKEWQWGQGDQPQHF
TGTGCCAGCAGCAAAGAATGGCAATGGGGACAGGGAGACCAGCCCCAGCATTTT
>TRBJ2-3|once|TRBV9|.
CASSASGSTDTQYF
TGTGCCAGCAGCGCAAGCGGGAGCACAGATACGCAGTATTTT
>TRBJ1-6|.|TRBV7-2|.
CASSFPLSPLHF
TGTGCCAGCAGCTTTCCTCTTTCACCCCTCCACTTT
>TRBJ1-1|once|TRBV28|TRBD1
CASWGADRATEAFF
TGTGCCAGCTGGGGGGCGGACAGGGCCACTGAAGCTTTCTTT
>TRBJ1-3|.|TRBV3-1/TRBV3-2|.
CASSQDRNTIYF
TGTGCCAGCAGCCAAGACCGGAACACCATATATTTT
>TRBJ1-5|.|TRBV5-8|.
CASSSPNINQPQHF
TGTGCCAGCAGCTCTCCGAACATTAATCAGCCCCAGCATTTT
>TRBJ2-2|.|TRBV2|.
CASNYPIGELFF
TGTGCCAGCAACTATCCAATCGGGGAGCTGTTTTTT
>TRBJ2-1|.|TRBV2|.
CASSPEGYRQFF
TGTGCCAGCAGTCCGGAGGGGTATCGGCAGTTCTTC
>TRBJ1-5|.|TRBV6-5|.
CASSYGGRAGNQPQHF
TGTGCCAGCAGTTACGGAGGGAGGGCCGGCAATCAGCCCCAGCATTTT
>TRBJ2-1|.|TRBV6-5|TRBD1
CASSFRTGANEQFF
TGTGCCAGCAGTTTCCGGACAGGAGCCAATGAGCAGTTCTTC
>TRBJ2-3|.|TRBV6-5|.
CASSYERGDTQYF
TGTGCCAGCAGTTACGAGAGGGGGGATACGCAGTATTTT
>TRBJ2-2|.|TRBV19|.
CASSTTWRANTGELFF
TGTGCCAGTAGTACTACCTGGCGGGCGAACACCGGGGAGCTGTTTTTT
>TRBJ1-5|.|TRBV19|.
CASSGWPGRSNQPQHF
TGTGCCAGTAGTGGGTGGCCCGGGAGGAGCAATCAGCCCCAGCATTTT
>TRBJ1-1|few|TRBV7-3|.
CASSNNRDGSEAFF
TGTGCCAGCAGCAACAACAGGGATGGGTCTGAAGCTTTCTTT
>TRBJ2-7|.|TRBV28|TRBD1
CASSTKLTGTEYEQYF
TGTGCCAGCAGCACAAAACTAACCGGGACAGAGTACGAGCAGTACTTC
>TRBJ2-7|.|TRBV28|TRBD1
CASSTQGAREQYF
TGTGCCAGCAGTACACAGGGGGCAAGGGAGCAGTACTTC
>TRBJ2-7|.|TRBV19|TRBD2
CASSIHSGIYEQYF
TGTGCCAGTAGTATCCACAGCGGGATCTACGAGCAGTACTTC
>TRBJ2-1|.|TRBV6-5|TRBD2
CASTYLGGGNEQFF
TGTGCCAGCACCTACCTCGGGGGGGGCAATGAGCAGTTCTTC
>TRBJ2-1|.|TRBV7-8|TRBD2
CASSPGEVFSRGAGDEQFF
TGTGCCAGCAGCCCAGGGGAGGTTTTTTCGCGGGGGGCCGGGGATGAGCAGTTCTTC
>TRBJ2-3|.|TRBV27|TRBD1
CASSFSGRGLDTQYF
TGTGCCAGCAGTTTCTCAGGCAGGGGGCTTGATACGCAGTATTTT
>TRBJ1-1|.|TRBV7-8|TRBD1
CASSRGGTVNTEAFF
TGTGCCAGCAGCCGAGGAGGGACAGTGAACACTGAAGCTTTCTTT
>TRBJ2-2|.|TRBV24-1|.
CATSAKMGQHTGELFF
TGTGCCACCAGTGCTAAGATGGGACAACACACCGGGGAGCTGTTTTTT
>TRBJ2-1|.|TRBV27|TRBD2
CASSLFIAGLSYNEQFF
TGTGCCAGCAGTTTATTCATAGCGGGGCTCTCCTACAATGAGCAGTTCTTC
>TRBJ2-1|once|TRBV7-2|.
CASSLRQGLNEQFF
TGTGCCAGCAGCTTAAGGCAGGGGCTAAATGAGCAGTTCTTC
>TRBJ2-1|.|TRBV2|TRBD2
CASSEVGGRGNEQFF
TGTGCCAGCAGTGAAGTGGGCGGGAGAGGAAATGAGCAGTTCTTC
>TRBJ1-3|.|TRBV28|TRBD1
CASSSGQYSGNTIYF
TGTGCCAGCAGTTCGGGACAGTACTCTGGAAACACCATATATTTT
>TRBJ1-4|.|TRBV28|.
CASSLQGVREKLFF
TGTGCCAGCAGTTTACAGGGCGTGAGGGAAAAACTGTTTTTT
>TRBJ2-7|.|TRBV28|.
CASSVQDKTYEQYF
TGTGCCAGCAGTGTTCAGGACAAAACCTACGAGCAGTACTTC
>TRBJ2-3|.|TRBV7-2|TRBD2
CASSAGEADTQYF
TGTGCCAGCAGCGCGGGAGAGGCAGATACGCAGTATTTT
>TRBJ2-7|.|TRBV27|.
CASAYQAPYEQYF
TGTGCCAGCGCCTACCAGGCTCCCTACGAGCAGTACTTC
>TRBJ1-1|once|TRBV9|.
CASSLQAGSEAFF
TGTGCCAGCAGCCTTCAGGCGGGGAGTGAAGCTTTCTTT
>TRBJ2-1|few|TRBV19|.
CASSIGGRQPHNEQFF
TGTGCCAGTAGTATAGGGGGGCGGCAGCCCCACAATGAGCAGTTCTTC
>TRBJ2-4|.|TRBV7-2|.
CASGGWGVAKNIQYF
TGTGCCAGCGGGGGTTGGGGGGTGGCCAAAAACATTCAGTACTTC
>TRBJ2-5|.|TRBV4-2|TRBD2
CASSQVSGGAQETQYF
TGTGCCAGCAGCCAAGTTAGCGGGGGGGCGCAAGAGACCCAGTACTTC
>TRBJ1-2|.|TRBV18|TRBD1
CASSPYWDSGSYGYTF
TGTGCCAGCTCACCCTACTGGGACAGTGGAAGCTATGGCTACACCTTC